The T cell receptor (beta chain) under discussion was sequenced for a study of blood T cell repertoires in COVID-19. About the research overall: The samples span acute and convalescent COVID-19 from the United States, Italy and Spain. T cells, B-cell-depleted T cells, or PBMCs provided the cDNA or gDNA that served as material.

Per the original methods: Estimation of nucleated cell counts was performed using reference gene primer amplification. Repertoires were generated with immunoSEQ multiplex PCR, while TCRdb's copy carries only in-frame clones and drops some. V, J and clone size derive from that table, while D and trimming were established from the DNA sequence. The sample holds 130,000 to 150,000 clones, around four fifths seen once. V lost 3 bases and J lost 1, with 16 bases in between. Germline V gene lookup returns CDR1 KGHSH and CDR2 LQKENI. There are 16 residues in the CDR3. V is TRBV18 and J is TRBJ2-7, with D perhaps TRBD1 (8 bases). The specimen sequenced was peripheral blood. The TCR originated in a woman aged 40 to 49 with active or convalescent COVID-19. The CDR3 nucleotides read TGTGCCAGCTCACCGAAAGGACAGGGAGGGTCCTACGAGCAGTACTTC. It specifies CASSPKGQGGSYEQYF.